A selection of T cell receptor beta chains follows, all from one sample in a study of blood T cell repertoires in COVID-19. Sequencing used immunoSEQ multiplex PCR; TCRdb keeps in-frame clones, though not all of them. The sample includes approximately 250,000 clones, around 93% of them seen just once. The sequenced sample was PBMCs or T cells enriched from blood (not recorded which). The receptors were gathered from a man between 35 and 55 years old who had been exposed to COVID-19. Both conserved end residues are part of each CDR3. Each record gives: clone size, J gene, V gene, D gene, CDR3 DNA, CDR3 protein. A D gene is named only where the DNA matches it firmly. Clone sizes are given selectively: once, few, many, or a class where the clone is expanded.

size: -; J: TRBJ2-7; V: TRBV19; D: -; DNA: TGTGCCAGTAGTATCTGGGCCTCGGGGGAGCAGTACTTC; CDR3: CASSIWASGEQYF
size: -; J: TRBJ2-5; V: TRBV7-9; D: TRBD1; DNA: TGTGCCAGCAGCAAACAGGGGGCCCAAGAGACCCAGTACTTC; CDR3: CASSKQGAQETQYF
size: once; J: TRBJ2-7; V: TRBV9; D: -; DNA: TGTGCCAGCAGCGTAGGGTCAGGGGAAGTGTACGAGCAGTACTTC; CDR3: CASSVGSGEVYEQYF
size: -; J: TRBJ2-1; V: TRBV18; D: TRBD2; DNA: TGTGCCAGCTCACCAATAGCGGGAGACCCTTATGAGCAGTTCTTC; CDR3: CASSPIAGDPYEQFF
size: -; J: TRBJ1-1; V: TRBV11-2; D: TRBD1; DNA: TGTGCCAGCAGTTTCCGGGACAGTTACTATGAAGGAGCTGAAGCTTTCTTT; CDR3: CASSFRDSYYEGAEAFF
size: -; J: TRBJ2-7; V: TRBV5-4; D: TRBD2; DNA: TGTGCCAGCAGCCCCGGGGCTAGCGGTACCTACGAGCAGTACTTC; CDR3: CASSPGASGTYEQYF
size: -; J: TRBJ2-3; V: TRBV5-4; D: -; DNA: TGTGCCAGCAGCTCAAAGCAGGGGACAGATACGCAGTATTTT; CDR3: CASSSKQGTDTQYF
size: -; J: TRBJ2-1; V: TRBV14; D: TRBD2; DNA: TGTGCCAGCAGCCAAAGCGAGACTAGCGGGCCGTACAATGAGCAGTTCTTC; CDR3: CASSQSETSGPYNEQFF
size: -; J: TRBJ1-5; V: TRBV28; D: -; DNA: TGTGCCAGCAGCATGGGGCTGGGCGGCAATCAGCCCCAGCATTTT; CDR3: CASSMGLGGNQPQHF
size: once; J: TRBJ2-1; V: TRBV7-9; D: -; DNA: TGTGCCAGCAGCTTCGGGGGTAACAATGAGCAGTTCTTC; CDR3: CASSFGGNNEQFF
size: -; J: TRBJ1-2; V: TRBV18; D: -; DNA: TGTGCCAGCTCACCGAATGCTGGGCTGACTAACTATGGCTACACCTTC; CDR3: CASSPNAGLTNYGYTF
size: -; J: TRBJ1-1; V: TRBV6-5; D: -; DNA: TGTGCCAGCAGTTACGGTGGGGGCGTAATGACTGAAGCTTTCTTT; CDR3: CASSYGGGVMTEAFF